This TCR beta chain derives from a study of blood T cells in healthy people across ages (dated by TCRdb to between 2014 and 2017). About the investigation overall: In model experiments, roughly one uniquely barcoded TCR beta cDNA molecule per two T cells was captured by template switching. To avoid experimental bias, donors of different ages were spread randomly across the sequencing lanes. Using the same blood draw, the study looked at two additional independent replicas of 1 million unique cDNA reads for two donors, one aged 18 to 30 and the other aged 80 or older. The study measured age-related changes in TCR beta repertoire diversity using deep sequencing normalized with unique cDNA molecular identifiers. Four age groups were formed from the donors: young (average approximately 15 years), middle-aged (around 40), aged (approximately 60) and long-lived (about 75). Study-level results and caveats: Estimates of total diversity from one million sequenced T cells were regarded as lower bounds and underestimates. The CMV infection status of donors was not known, potentially confounding age-related changes in expanded clonotypes. Because profiling used bulk unsorted PBMCs, naive and antigen-experienced compartments could not be compared conclusively. Compared with the aged group, the long-lived group had more naive CD4+ T cells, fewer expanded clones and increased TCR diversity, a pattern suggesting age selection. A strong correlation was found between observed TCR beta diversity and the percentage of naive T cells measured by flow cytometry. Observed TCR beta diversity per million T cells fell roughly linearly with age, and a significant reduction was already apparent by age roughly 41.

The germline V gene (reference sequence) gives CDR1 as DFQATT and CDR2 as SNEGSKA. At the junction V is shortened by 3 bases and J by 7 bases, with 14 bases in between. There are 13 amino acids in the CDR3, from cysteine to phenylalanine inclusive. The kept DNA is CDR3 alone, 39 bases in frame from the first base. About this clonotype: This clone's antigen is unknown. Base qualities are missing; no much larger clone stands one base away.

Libraries were prepared through 5' RACE. A second roughly 7 to 11 cycle PCR used a sample-barcoded 5' primer and a J-beta primer mix. A template-switch 5' adaptor carrying 12 random nucleotides introduced a unique molecular identifier onto each TCR beta cDNA molecule. Each sample yielded at least 3 million CDR3-containing paired-end reads. The Mint cDNA synthesis kit, primed by a TRBC-specific oligonucleotide, was used to synthesize first-strand cDNA from all RNA. Following uracil-DNA glycosylase treatment, all cDNA underwent a first 18-cycle PCR with the universal primers M1SS and BC2_uni_R. The original pipeline was this. Each sample was normalized by randomly selecting 1 million high-quality reads, each carrying a distinct molecular identifier. Instead of being binned into consensus sequences, reads with shared molecular identifiers were discarded. CDR3 identification, clonotype clustering and error correction used MiTCR with a Q25 quality threshold and the strictest error-elimination algorithm. A nonparametric unseen species model with Euler transformation was used to estimate a lower bound on total TCR beta diversity. TCRdb reworked the public reads: Q25 trimming with fastp, MiXCR clone assembly, productive beta chains retained. Records with the same CDR3 protein are collapsed into one entry carrying the most frequent genes and DNA. These V and J calls originate from TCRdb's pipeline instead of the authors' own analysis. The sample table shows fewer than 2 million distinct CDR3 sequences, and more than 35% are seen once. Under 30% of the sample is held by the ten biggest clonotypes.

Systemically healthy Caucasian individuals from Russia, approximately 39 in total and aged roughly 6 to 100 years, were included as donors. Around 10 milliliters of peripheral blood were drawn from each donor into EDTA-treated Vacutainer tubes. Ficoll-Paque density-gradient centrifugation was used to isolate PBMCs, with at least 7 million per sample. Trizol reagent was used to extract total RNA from the PBMCs, yielding at least 6 micrograms per sample. For every donor, flow cytometry on a PBMC aliquot measured the percentage of naive CD45RAhigh/CD27high T cells. The sequence joins TRBV20-1 to TRBJ2-3, with TRBD2 perhaps the D gene, on 5 matching bases. Sequencing was done on a sample of blood. The sequence was obtained from a human donor in good health. Here the CDR3 is given as CSARDYNGNTQYF. The nucleotide sequence reads TGCAGTGCTAGGGATTACAACGGGAATACGCAGTATTTT.